These 29 T cell receptor beta chains came from one sample sequenced in a study of CD8+CD57+ T cells in acquired aplastic anemia. Genomic DNA acted as the template from which TCR beta VDJ combination and CDR3 sequence profiling were carried out. TCRdb re-called the reads with MiXCR, one entry per CDR3 protein. The sample carries 55,000 to 60,000 distinct CDR3 sequences, roughly three fifths recorded once. All patients picked for sequencing had shown, by flow cytometry, an expansion of CD8+CD57+ cells. Sequenced sample: sorted CD4+, CD8+, or CD8+CD57+ T cells (not recorded which) from PBMCs. Every receptor here comes from a human donor with aplastic anemia.

A few counts support this clonotype. Because it lacks the conserved phenylalanine or tryptophan at the end, this CDR3 is likely a read error. In DNA form, the CDR3 reads TGTGCCAGCAGCCCCGTTCCGGGACAGGGAACCTACGAGCAGTACTAC. Translation: CASSPVPGQGTYEQYY. The J gene is TRBJ2-7, the V gene TRBV19; 9 bases align to TRBD1. Germline-derived CDR1 and CDR2 are LNHDA and SQIVND (reference sequence). CDR3 size: 16 residues. With 9 bases clipped from V and 2 bases from J, the junction kept 14 bases outside the gene matches.

This chain uses TRBV10-3 with TRBJ2-1, with D maybe TRBD2 (5 bases). Trimming took 11 bases from V and 9 from J, leaving 20 bases between them. CDR3 size: 13 residues. Germline lookup yields CDR1 ENHRY and CDR2 SYGVKD. CDR3 nucleotide sequence: TGTGCCCTCCGGGCATCCACCGAGGGTGAGCAGTTCTTC. It yields the protein CALRASTEGEQFF.

V usage is TRBV7-2 and J usage is TRBJ1-2; D ambiguous. CDR3 length: 15 amino acids. Trimming removed 1 base at V and 0 bases at J, with 9 bases between. Germline V gene data show CDR1 as SGHTA and CDR2 as FQGNSA. The CDR3 bases are TGTGCCAGCAGCTTAGTGAACCTAGCTAACTATGGCTACACCTTC. Its translation is CASSLVNLANYGYTF.

The CDR3 protein is CASSEGRLNTEAFF. CDR3 in DNA: TGTGCCAGCAGCGAGGGACGGCTGAACACTGAAGCTTTCTTT. The chain recombines TRBV7-9 with TRBJ1-1; TRBD1 is a possible D gene (5 bases). The V gene lost 5 bases and the J gene lost 0 bases, with 10 bases spanning the gap. The germline gives CDR1 SEHNR, CDR2 FQNEAQ (reference sequence). The CDR3 consists of 14 residues.

CDR3 loop: CASSLKSTGFNEQFF. The CDR3 DNA reads TGTGCCAGCAGCTTAAAGTCCACAGGCTTTAATGAGCAGTTCTTC. This rearrangement joins TRBV11-2 to TRBJ2-1, with D possibly matching TRBD1 (5 bases). CDR1 SGHAT and CDR2 FQNNGV come from the germline V gene. With 2 bases removed from V and 7 bases from J, the gap between germline ends came to 15 bases. The CDR3 totals 15 residues.

Within the sample, this clonotype is medium-sized (0.01 to 0.1%). The chain employs TRBV7-9 and TRBJ1-6, with D unclear. Germline-derived CDR1 and CDR2 are SEHNR and FQNEAQ (reference sequence). The CDR3 covers 15 residues. With 1 base removed from V and 6 bases from J, the gap between germline ends came to 10 bases. The CDR3 is CASSLDRDGNSPLHF. The CDR3 DNA is TGTGCCAGCAGCTTAGACCGGGATGGTAATTCACCCCTCCACTTT.

There are many counts of this clonotype. The chain combines TRBV3-1 with TRBJ2-1; 8 bases fit TRBD2. CDR1 and CDR2 (germline): LGHDT, YNNKEL (reference sequence). V trimming: 2 bases; J trimming: 9 bases; junction bases outside the gene matches: 9. The length of the CDR3 is 15 residues. The CDR3 nucleotides are TGTGCCAGCAGCCAAAGAGCGGGGGCTGGGGGTGAGCAGTTCTTC. It yields the protein CASSQRAGAGGEQFF.

This sequence joins TRBV25-1 and TRBJ1-2, with a possible D match to TRBD1 (6 bases). The germline V and J ends were trimmed by 5 bases and 4 bases, with 23 bases remaining between them. CDR3 length: 17 amino acids. Germline V gene data show CDR1 as MGHDK and CDR2 as SYGVNS. The CDR3 sequence is CASSTKPSGGRGYGYTF. In nucleotides, the CDR3 is TGTGCCAGCAGTACAAAACCTAGCGGGGGGCGCGGCTATGGCTACACCTTC.

V is TRBV11-1 and J is TRBJ2-3; D might be TRBD1 or TRBD2, each matching 5 bases. This CDR3 has 16 residues. V lost 1 base and J lost 5, with 16 bases in between. Per the germline V gene, CDR1 is SGHAT and CDR2 is FQDESV (reference sequence). CDR3 coding DNA: TGTGCCAGCAGCTTAGTTGTCGGGACGTTGGGAGATACGCAGTATTTT. Its translation: CASSLVVGTLGDTQYF.

This clonotype was observed at least ten times. The rearrangement joins TRBV9 to TRBJ2-3; TRBD2 aligns across 8 bases. The J segment lost 5 bases and the V segment lost 3 bases, leaving 5 bases of the junction unmatched. This CDR3 is built from 14 residues. The germline CDR1 and CDR2 sequences are SGDLS and YYNGEE. The CDR3 loop reads CASSGSGEGDTQYF. DNA for the CDR3: TGTGCCAGCAGCGGTAGCGGGGAAGGAGATACGCAGTATTTT.

The V call is TRBV20-1, the J call TRBJ1-6; 8 nucleotides match TRBD1. The germline V gene has CDR1 DFQATT and CDR2 SNEGSKA (reference sequence). The CDR3 is 13 residues long. J was trimmed by 9 bases and V by 3 bases; bases with no gene match: 4. The DNA of the CDR3 is TGCAGTGCTAGGGACAGGGAATTTTCACCCCTCCACTTT. Its translation is CSARDREFSPLHF.

The rearrangement joins TRBV15 to TRBJ2-5; D not resolved. The length of the CDR3 is 14 residues. CDR1 is LNHNV, CDR2 YYDKDF, per germline (reference sequence). V lost 5 bases and J lost 5, with 15 bases in between. Written as DNA, the CDR3 is TGTGCCACCAGCCCCCGGGTGCATGAGGAGACCCAGTACTTC. Translated, it gives CATSPRVHEETQYF.

This clonotype was counted only a few times. One base away lies a much larger clone, so this may be a sequencing read error. This chain uses TRBV6-1 with TRBJ1-5; D unclear. The CDR3 is 14 residues long. The V gene's germline CDR1 is MNHNS and CDR2 SASEGT. The chain's CDR3 is CASGEEGSNQPQHF. CDR3 coding DNA: TGTGCCAGCGGTGAAGAAGGTAGCAATCAGCCCCAGCATTTT.

V is TRBV10-3 and J is TRBJ2-3; D is unclear. Germline assignment: CDR1 ENHRY and CDR2 SYGVKD. V dropped 4 bases and J dropped 2 bases, with 7 bases sitting between them. CDR3 size: 13 residues. The CDR3 here is CAISGGNTDTQYF. The CDR3 DNA reads TGTGCCATCAGTGGGGGTAACACAGATACGCAGTATTTT.

This chain links TRBV5-1 with TRBJ2-1, with 15 positions matching TRBD2. CDR1 is SGHRS and CDR2 is YFSETQ in the germline V gene. V was clipped by 1 base and J by 7 bases; unmatched bases: 6. The length of the CDR3 is 17 residues. The CDR3 DNA is TGCGCCAGCAGCTTGACGCCGGGACTAGCGGGGGGTAATGAGCAGTTCTTC. Protein: CASSLTPGLAGGNEQFF.

The chain is built from TRBV9 and TRBJ2-1; 13 nucleotides agree with TRBD2. CDR1 and CDR2 from the germline V gene are SGDLS and YYNGEE. The CDR3 is 15 amino acids. With 3 bases clipped from V and 6 bases from J, the junction kept 3 bases outside the gene matches. CDR3 sequence (DNA): TGTGCCAGCAGCGGGACTAGCGGGAGTCGCAATGAGCAGTTCTTC. Protein: CASSGTSGSRNEQFF.

V gene TRBV12-3 or TRBV12-4 combines with J gene TRBJ1-6, with 9 nucleotides matching TRBD1. With 7 bases clipped from V and 8 bases from J, the junction kept 9 bases outside the gene matches. The CDR3 runs 15 residues. As DNA, the CDR3 is TGTGCCAGCACCGTTACAGGGGGCGTTTATTCACCCCTCCACTTT. This sequence encodes CASTVTGGVYSPLHF.

The rearrangement uses TRBV10-3 and TRBJ1-1; TRBD1 aligns across 12 bases. The CDR3 spans 17 residues. V gave up 5 bases and J gave up 1 base; unmatched junction bases: 8. Per germline, CDR1 ENHRY and CDR2 SYGVKD. DNA of the CDR3: TGTGCCATCAGTCATCCGGGACAGGGGGCGAAGAACACTGAAGCTTTCTTT. Protein product: CAISHPGQGAKNTEAFF.

This chain links TRBV7-2 with TRBJ2-7, with a possible D match to TRBD1 (7 bases). The CDR3 runs 13 residues. V was clipped by 10 bases and J by 1 base, with 14 bases between them. Germline CDR1 is SGHTA and CDR2 is FQGNSA. CDR3 coding DNA: TGTGCCACCCTAGCGACAGGGTCCTACGAGCAGTACTTC. It is translated as CATLATGSYEQYF.

J is TRBJ2-7 and V is TRBV7-2, with a possible D match to TRBD1 (5 bases). Germline-derived CDR1 and CDR2 are SGHTA and FQGNSA. The CDR3 is 13 amino acids. Deletions cut 8 bases from V and 0 bases from J, with 11 bases between. CDR3 residues: CASLDKTSYEQYF. CDR3 nucleotide sequence: TGTGCCAGCCTGGACAAGACCTCCTACGAGCAGTACTTC.

Many counts were recorded for this clonotype. The rearrangement joins TRBV20-1 to TRBJ1-3; 9 bases match TRBD1. V gave up 5 bases and J gave up 7 bases; unmatched junction bases: 9. Germline CDR1 and CDR2: DFQATT and SNEGSKA (reference sequence). The CDR3 spans 14 residues. As DNA, the CDR3 is TGCAGTGCTTTACTCCCGACAGGGGGGAACACCATATATTTT. This translates into CSALLPTGGNTIYF.

This clonotype was seen many times. The chain links TRBV18 to TRBJ1-2; the D is unclear. The V end was cut by 6 bases, the J end by 6 bases, with 14 bases between. Germline CDR1 and CDR2: KGHSH and LQKENI. This CDR3 is 13 amino acids long. CDR3 sequence (DNA): TGTGCCAGCTCCCGGGAGGCAGCAAATGGCTACACCTTC. Translation: CASSREAANGYTF.

By frequency in the sample, this clonotype is medium-sized (0.01 to 0.1%). The rearrangement uses TRBV19 and TRBJ1-6; no clear D gene. V lost 8 bases, J lost 10 bases, and 15 bases lay in between. CDR1 LNHDA and CDR2 SQIVND come from the germline V gene (reference sequence). The CDR3 is 13 amino acids. CDR3 amino acids: CASSGSLGSPLHF. The CDR3 DNA follows: TGTGCCAGTTCAGGATCCTTAGGGTCACCCCTCCACTTT.

CDR3 nucleotides: TGCAGCTCTCATAGTGGGGTACCTGAAGCTTTCTTT. Residues: CSSHSGVPEAFF. V usage is TRBV29-1 and J usage is TRBJ1-1, with D uncertain. Germline V CDR1 and CDR2: SQVTM, ANQGSEA. The CDR3 is made up of 12 amino acids. V lost 8 bases and J lost 6, with 16 bases in between.

V usage is TRBV6-1 and J usage is TRBJ1-6; TRBD1 aligns across 12 bases. V dropped 6 bases and J dropped 17; count of bases not matched to a gene: 17. This CDR3 is 16 amino acids long. Germline V gives CDR1 MNHNS, CDR2 SASEGT. CDR3 sequence: CASRRTSGTGGSPVHF. The CDR3 DNA is TGTGCCAGCAGGAGAACGTCCGGGACAGGGGGCTCCCCAGTCCACTTT.

This clonotype was picked up many times. The V call is TRBV7-9, the J call TRBJ2-2; D gene ambiguous. The CDR3 consists of 12 residues. V lost 5 bases to trimming and J lost 5 bases, with 6 bases between them. Germline CDR1 reads SEHNR; CDR2 reads FQNEAQ (reference sequence). The CDR3 nucleotides read TGTGCCAGCAGCACCCCAACCGGGGAGCTGTTTTTT. The encoded protein is CASSTPTGELFF.

This clonotype was recorded many times. The CDR3 DNA is TGCAGTGCTAGAGAAGCCAGGGGTGGCAATCAGCCCCAGCATTTT. Translating gives CSAREARGGNQPQHF. This chain joins TRBV20-1 and TRBJ1-5; D possibly corresponds to TRBD1 (6 bases). The V gene lost 0 bases and the J gene lost 2 bases, with 11 bases spanning the gap. This CDR3 has 15 amino acids. The germline gives CDR1 DFQATT, CDR2 SNEGSKA (reference sequence).

This clonotype was found many times. The chain couples TRBV4-3 to TRBJ2-1, with D unclear. The CDR3 is 14 amino acids. The V and J ends lost 0 bases and 5 bases respectively, with 8 bases between them. The V gene's germline CDR1 is LGHNA and CDR2 YSLEER. In nucleotides, the CDR3 is TGCGCCAGCAGCCAAGATCGACCGAACAATGAGCAGTTCTTC. It codes for CASSQDRPNNEQFF.

This clonotype was counted a few times. The CDR3: CATSRKAGTQETQYF. DNA for the CDR3: TGTGCCACCAGCCGAAAAGCCGGGACCCAAGAGACCCAGTACTTC. J is TRBJ2-5 and V is TRBV15; D may be TRBD1 or TRBD2 (5 bases each). Germline V gene sequence: CDR1 LNHNV, CDR2 YYDKDF (reference sequence). The CDR3 runs 15 residues. Between the trimmed V and J ends, which lost 5 bases and 1 base, there was a span of 14 bases.